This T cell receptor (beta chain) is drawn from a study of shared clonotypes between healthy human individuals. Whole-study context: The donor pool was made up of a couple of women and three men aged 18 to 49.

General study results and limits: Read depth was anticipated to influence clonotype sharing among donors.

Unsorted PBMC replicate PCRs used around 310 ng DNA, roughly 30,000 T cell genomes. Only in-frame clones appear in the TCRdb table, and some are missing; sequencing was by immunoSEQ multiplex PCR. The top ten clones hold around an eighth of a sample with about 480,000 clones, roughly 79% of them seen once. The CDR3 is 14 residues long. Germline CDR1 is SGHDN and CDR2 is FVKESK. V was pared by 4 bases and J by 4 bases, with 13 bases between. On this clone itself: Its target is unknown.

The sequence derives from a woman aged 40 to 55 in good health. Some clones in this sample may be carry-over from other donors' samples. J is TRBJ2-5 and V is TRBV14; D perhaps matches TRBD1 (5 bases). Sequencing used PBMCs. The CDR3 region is CASSPLSRAETQYF. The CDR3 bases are TGTGCCAGCAGCCCTCTTAGCAGGGCAGAGACCCAGTACTTC.